This entry is about one T cell receptor beta chain. The antigen remains unidentified. The entry originates in a study of blood T cells in healthy people across ages. Study-level findings and limits: No one knew whether donors had CMV, which possibly confounded expanded clonotype changes. While age rose, TCR beta diversity per million T cells dropped in a roughly linear way. Diversity estimated from one million T cells was considered an underestimate.

The authors ran a second PCR of about 6 to 12 cycles using a sample-barcoded 5' primer and a J-beta primer mix. Sequencing of every sample gave 3 million or more CDR3-containing paired-end reads. MiXCR was run by TCRdb on the 5' RACE reads, yielding one entry per CDR3 protein. Of 1,500,000 or so distinct CDR3 sequences in the sample, 55% to 75% were seen once. Germline V gives CDR1 DFQATT, CDR2 SNEGSKA (reference sequence). This CDR3 is built from 14 residues. The V end lost 3 bases, the J end lost 3 bases, and 13 bases lay between the germline ends. The origin of this receptor is a man aged 18 to 30 in good health. The genes are TRBV20-1 and TRBJ2-3; D is unclear. Sequenced material: blood. CDR3 loop: CSASFLDGTDTQYF. The CDR3 DNA reads as TGCAGTGCTAGCTTTCTAGACGGTACAGATACGCAGTATTTT.